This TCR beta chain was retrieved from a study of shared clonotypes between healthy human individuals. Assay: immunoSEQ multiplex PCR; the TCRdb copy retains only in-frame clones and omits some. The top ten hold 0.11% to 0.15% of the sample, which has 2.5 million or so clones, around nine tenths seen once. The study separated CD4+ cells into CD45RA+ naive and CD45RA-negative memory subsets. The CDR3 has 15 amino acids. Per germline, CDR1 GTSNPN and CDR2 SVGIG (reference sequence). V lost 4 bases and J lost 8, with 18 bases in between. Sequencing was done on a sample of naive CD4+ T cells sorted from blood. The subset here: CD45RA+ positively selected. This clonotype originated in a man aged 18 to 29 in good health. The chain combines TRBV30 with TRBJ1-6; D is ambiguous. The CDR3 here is CAWKGGRGGHSPLHF. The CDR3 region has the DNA TGTGCCTGGAAGGGCGGAAGAGGTGGTCATTCACCCCTCCACTTT.